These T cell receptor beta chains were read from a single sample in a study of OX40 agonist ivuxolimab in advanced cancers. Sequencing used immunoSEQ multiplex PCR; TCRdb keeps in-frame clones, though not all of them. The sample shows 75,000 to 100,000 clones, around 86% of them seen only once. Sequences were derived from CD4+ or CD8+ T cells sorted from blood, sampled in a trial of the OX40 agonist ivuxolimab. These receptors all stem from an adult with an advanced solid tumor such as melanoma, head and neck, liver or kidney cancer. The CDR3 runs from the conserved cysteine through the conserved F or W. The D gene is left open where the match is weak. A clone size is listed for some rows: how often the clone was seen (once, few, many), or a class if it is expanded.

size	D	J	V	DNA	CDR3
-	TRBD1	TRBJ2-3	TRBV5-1	TGCGCCAGCAGCCCGGGCAGGGGGCTTGATACGCAGTATTTT	CASSPGRGLDTQYF
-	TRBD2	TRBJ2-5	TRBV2	TGTGCCAGCAGCGAAGCGGGAGTAACAGAGACCCAGTACTTC	CASSEAGVTETQYF
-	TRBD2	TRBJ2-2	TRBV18	TGTGCCAGCTCACCACAGAGCGGGAGGGCCTCCGCCGGGGAGCTGTTTTTT	CASSPQSGRASAGELFF
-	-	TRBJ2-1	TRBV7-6	TGTGCCAGCAGCCACGCCAATGAGCAGTTCTTC	CASSHANEQFF
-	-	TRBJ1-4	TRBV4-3	TGCGCCAGCAGCCAAGATATGGGGGGGAAGGTGTTTTTT	CASSQDMGGKVFF
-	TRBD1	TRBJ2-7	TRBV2	TGTGCCAGCAGTGGGGACAGGTTCAGATACGAGCAGTACTTC	CASSGDRFRYEQYF
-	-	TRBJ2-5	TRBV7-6	TGTGCCAGCAGCTTTTTTAGGCAAGAGACCCAGTACTTC	CASSFFRQETQYF
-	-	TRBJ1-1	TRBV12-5	TGTGCTAGTGGCCCTAACCGGGCTATGAACACTGAAGCTTTCTTT	CASGPNRAMNTEAFF
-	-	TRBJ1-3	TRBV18	TGTGCCAGCTCACCCTCCCCGGCGGCGGGAAACACCATATATTTT	CASSPSPAAGNTIYF
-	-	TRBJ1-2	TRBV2	TGTGCCAGCAGTGACAGGGCCGGCGGCTACACCTTC	CASSDRAGGYTF
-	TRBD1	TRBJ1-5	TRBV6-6	TGTGCCAGCAGTTACGGTGGGCAGGGGGCGAGTCAGCCCCAGCATTTT	CASSYGGQGASQPQHF
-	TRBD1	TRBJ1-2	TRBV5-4	TGTGCCAGCACCGTAGGGGACAGGACGGGTGGCTACACCTTC	CASTVGDRTGGYTF
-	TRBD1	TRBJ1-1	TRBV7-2	TGTGCCAGCAGCTTTAGGGACAGGCTGAACACTGAAGCTTTCTTT	CASSFRDRLNTEAFF
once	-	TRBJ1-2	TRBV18	TGTGCCAGCTCACCACCGGAACGCTATGGCTACACCTTC	CASSPPERYGYTF
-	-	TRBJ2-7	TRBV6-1	TGTGCCAGCAGTCCACAGGGCCGTAGCTCCTACGAGCAGTACTTC	CASSPQGRSSYEQYF
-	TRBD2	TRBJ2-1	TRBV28	TGTGCCAGCAGATCACCGACTAGCGGGGGCGATGAGCAGTTCTTC	CASRSPTSGGDEQFF
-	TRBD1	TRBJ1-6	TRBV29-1	TGCAGCGCGGGGACAGGAATCCCCAATTCACCCCTCCACTTT	CSAGTGIPNSPLHF
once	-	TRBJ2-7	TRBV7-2	TGTGCCAGCAACCTAAGGGCCGCGGGACCAAGCTACGAGCAGTACTTC	CASNLRAAGPSYEQYF
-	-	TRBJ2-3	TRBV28	TGTGCCAGCAGTCCGAGAACTAGTATGGATACGCAGTATTTT	CASSPRTSMDTQYF
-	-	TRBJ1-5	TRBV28	TGTGCCATCGCGAAAGGTCAGTTCTTTTATAGCAATCAGCCCCAGCATTTT	CAIAKGQFFYSNQPQHF
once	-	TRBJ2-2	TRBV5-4	TGTGCCAGCAGCTTGGACAGGGCTCCCGGGGAGCTGTTTTTT	CASSLDRAPGELFF
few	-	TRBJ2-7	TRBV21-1	TGTGCCAGCAGCAAAGCGCTTTACGGGGGAGAGCGGTACGAGCAGTACTTC	CASSKALYGGERYEQYF
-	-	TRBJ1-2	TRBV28	TGTGCCAGCGGGGAGGACTATGGCTACACCTTC	CASGEDYGYTF
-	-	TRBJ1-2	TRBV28	TGTGCCAGCAACGGACCTAACTATGGCTACACCTTC	CASNGPNYGYTF
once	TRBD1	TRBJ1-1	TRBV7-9	TGTGCCAGCAGCCCCTGGGACAGGGGCCACACTGAAGCTTTCTTT	CASSPWDRGHTEAFF
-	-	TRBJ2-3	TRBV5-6	TGTGCCAGCAGCTTTCAGCATACGCAGTATTTT	CASSFQHTQYF
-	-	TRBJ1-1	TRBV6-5	TGTGCCAGCAGCCGTCAGATGAACACTGAAGCTTTCTTT	CASSRQMNTEAFF
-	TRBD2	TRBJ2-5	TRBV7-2	TGTGCCAGCGGGGGAGCGGGAGGGGAGACCCAGTACTTC	CASGGAGGETQYF
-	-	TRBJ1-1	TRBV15	TGTGCCACCAGCAGAGAATTGGGGGGTGGAGGAGCTGAAGCTTTCTTT	CATSRELGGGGAEAFF
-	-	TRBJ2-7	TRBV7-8	TGTGCCAGCAGCTTAGGGGCCGACTACGAGCAGTACTTC	CASSLGADYEQYF
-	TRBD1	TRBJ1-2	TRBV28	TGTGCCAGCCTCGGACAGGGTGCCTACTCCTATGGCTACACCTTC	CASLGQGAYSYGYTF